These 32 T cell receptor beta chains share one sample of origin, sequenced in a study of Ad26.COV2.S vaccination and SARS-CoV-2 variants. The treatment is: 19 received Ad26.COV2.S at low or high dose, single or two shots; about 5 received placebo; per-sample allocation not given. Collection of the samples took place on day 63 after the first injection of vaccine or placebo. TCRdb's copy holds only in-frame clones and misses some; the assay was immunoSEQ multiplex PCR. Of about 350,000 clones listed, roughly nine tenths are singletons. Sequenced material: peripheral blood, taken in a trial of Ad26.COV2.S vaccine versus placebo. These receptors were obtained from a person between 18 and 65 years old who received the Ad26.COV2.S COVID-19 vaccine or a placebo.

The V gene is TRBV7-9, the J gene TRBJ2-1, with no clear D. There are 13 residues in the CDR3. The germline gives CDR1 SEHNR, CDR2 FQNEAQ (reference sequence). The V end lost 3 bases, the J end lost 5 bases, and 8 bases lay between the germline ends. DNA for the CDR3: TGTGCCAGCAGCTTCGTTGGCAACAATGAGCAGTTCTTC. As protein: CASSFVGNNEQFF. The full variable domain, completed using reference TRBV7-9 and TRBJ2-1, is DTGVSQNPRHKITKRGQNVTFRCDPISEHNRLYWYRQTLGQGPEFLTYFQNEAQLEKSRLLSDRFSAERPKGSFSTLEIQRTEQGDSAMYLCASSFVGNNEQFFGPGTRLTVL.

The chain employs TRBV28 and TRBJ2-5; 8 nucleotides agree with TRBD2. This CDR3 contains 13 residues. Germline V gives CDR1 MDHEN, CDR2 SYDVKM. J was trimmed by 2 bases and V by 8 bases; bases with no gene match: 4. The CDR3 spells CASGSGGQETQYF. CDR3 in DNA: TGTGCCAGCGGCTCGGGGGGGCAAGAGACCCAGTACTTC.

The genes are TRBV5-1 and TRBJ1-1; perhaps TRBD1 as D (5 bases). The CDR3 has 13 residues. Germline V gives CDR1 SGHRS, CDR2 YFSETQ. Trimming left V 0 bases short and J 10 bases short, with 13 bases between. CDR3 sequence (DNA): TGCGCCAGCAGCTTGGCCGGGATGGGGGGAGCTTTCTTT. Residues: CASSLAGMGGAFF.

The chain is built from TRBV11-3 and TRBJ2-1, with TRBD2 identical over 7 bases. J gave up 2 bases and V 7 bases, and 5 bases lay outside the gene matches. Germline CDR1 and CDR2: SGHNT and YENEEA. The CDR3 extends over 14 amino acids. The CDR3 DNA reads TGTGCCAGCAAGGGCGGGAGCACCTACAATGAGCAGTTCTTC. It yields the protein CASKGGSTYNEQFF.

Comments on this clone: The sample carries other DNA sequences with the same CDR3. The J gene is TRBJ2-7, the V gene TRBV6-2 or TRBV6-3; no definite D call. V lost 6 bases and J 0 bases, leaving 6 bases between the germline ends. CDR3 length: 12 residues. Per the germline V gene, CDR1 is MNHEY and CDR2 is SVGEGT. CDR3 in DNA: TGTGCCAGCAGCCTTAGCTCCTACGAGCAGTACTTC. Translation: CASSLSSYEQYF.

The chain joins TRBV9 to TRBJ2-7; 7 bases agree with TRBD2. Germline CDR1 reads SGDLS; CDR2 reads YYNGEE. The CDR3 is made up of 14 amino acids. Trimming cost V 0 bases and J 6 bases; bases outside gene matches: 6. The DNA of the CDR3 is TGTGCCAGCAGCGTAGTAAGGGAGGGAAGCGAGCAGTACTTC. It specifies CASSVVREGSEQYF.

CDR3 residues: CASRPAENGRNEQFF. In DNA form, the CDR3 reads TGTGCCAGCAGGCCAGCGGAGAACGGACGGAATGAGCAGTTCTTC. This chain uses TRBV11-2 with TRBJ2-1; the D gene is possibly TRBD2 (5 bases). This CDR3 is built from 15 residues. Germline V gene lookup returns CDR1 SGHAT and CDR2 FQNNGV. The ends were cut back, 6 bases at V and 7 bases at J, with 19 bases in the middle.

The V call is TRBV6-5, the J call TRBJ2-7; 7 bases match TRBD1. This CDR3 comprises 14 residues. V shed 6 bases, J shed 6 bases, and the junction held 11 bases outside the gene matches. Germline V CDR1 and CDR2: MNHEY, SVGAGI. This CDR3 reads CASSDRAYVGEQYF. CDR3 coding DNA: TGTGCCAGCAGCGACAGGGCGTACGTGGGCGAGCAGTACTTC.

This chain joins TRBV7-9 and TRBJ2-1; D unresolved. Germline V gene data show CDR1 as SEHNR and CDR2 as FQNEAQ (reference sequence). The CDR3 contains 12 residues. The ends were cut back, 2 bases at V and 8 bases at J, with 7 bases in the middle. CDR3 protein: CASSLRWDEQFF. As DNA, the CDR3 is TGTGCCAGCAGCTTAAGGTGGGATGAGCAGTTCTTC.

The chain carries TRBV7-9 and TRBJ2-1, with D possibly TRBD2 on 5 matching bases. The CDR3 runs to 12 residues. V lost 8 bases and J 6 bases, leaving 11 bases between the germline ends. The germline CDR1 and CDR2 sequences are SEHNR and FQNEAQ (reference sequence). CDR3 amino acids: CASAGGSNEQFF. For the CDR3, the DNA is TGTGCCAGCGCGGGCGGGTCCAATGAGCAGTTCTTC.

The chain employs TRBV19 and TRBJ2-3, with a tentative D call TRBD2 (5 bases). V was clipped by 7 bases and J by 0 bases, with 11 bases between them. This CDR3 spans 14 amino acids. The germline V gene encodes CDR1 LNHDA and CDR2 SQIVND (reference sequence). The CDR3 bases are TGTGCCAGTAATGGAGGTTCTAGCACAGATACGCAGTATTTT. Translated, it gives CASNGGSSTDTQYF.

V usage is TRBV4-3 and J usage is TRBJ1-2, with 11 nucleotides matching TRBD1. Germline V gene lookup returns CDR1 LGHNA and CDR2 YSLEER. J gave up 7 bases and V 4 bases, and 5 bases lay outside the gene matches. This CDR3 has 14 amino acids. Written as DNA, the CDR3 is TGCGCCAGCAGCCGAGGACAGGGGGCCGGTGGCTACACCTTC. Translated: CASSRGQGAGGYTF.

This sequence joins TRBV27 and TRBJ2-3; TRBD1 matches at 10 bases. The germline CDR1 and CDR2 sequences are MNHEY and SMNVEV (reference sequence). With V trimmed by 2 bases and J by 5 bases, 7 bases remained unmatched. The CDR3 spans 16 residues. For the CDR3, the DNA is TGTGCCAGCAGTTTACTCCCAGGACAGGGGGTAGATACGCAGTATTTT. Encoded protein: CASSLLPGQGVDTQYF.

The chain has TRBV11-1 and TRBJ2-7; D unresolved. Germline values: CDR1 SGHAT, CDR2 FQDESV (reference sequence). V gave up 2 bases and J gave up 1 base, with 9 bases separating them. CDR3 length: 14 amino acids. In nucleotides, the CDR3 is TGTGCCAGCAGCTTAAGAAGGATTTCCTACGAGCAGTACTTC. Its protein product is CASSLRRISYEQYF.

The CDR3: CASSFGADQPQHF. CDR3 bases: TGTGCCAGCAGTTTCGGGGCGGATCAGCCCCAGCATTTT. The chain carries TRBV27 and TRBJ1-5, with TRBD1 as a possible D gene (5 bases). CDR3 length: 13 residues. Trimming cost V 3 bases and J 5 bases, with 8 bases left between them. Looked up from germline, CDR1 is MNHEY and CDR2 is SMNVEV (reference sequence).

The rearrangement uses TRBV7-2 and TRBJ1-1; TRBD1 aligns across 7 bases. The CDR3 is 15 amino acids. Germline V gene data show CDR1 as SGHTA and CDR2 as FQGNSA. J gave up 6 bases and V 5 bases, and 12 bases lay outside the gene matches. This CDR3 reads CASSPKDRVGAEAFF. The CDR3 DNA reads as TGTGCCAGCAGCCCCAAAGACAGGGTAGGCGCTGAAGCTTTCTTT.

The chain uses TRBV24-1 and TRBJ2-2; D ambiguous. CDR1 is KGHDR and CDR2 is SFDVKD in the germline V gene. Trimming took off 0 bases at V and 4 bases at J, with 5 bases between the two ends. The CDR3 is 14 residues long. The CDR3 region has the DNA TGTGCCACCAGTGATTTGAAGGGCACCGGGGAGCTGTTTTTT. As protein: CATSDLKGTGELFF.

The J gene is TRBJ2-1, the V gene TRBV4-3; TRBD2 aligns across 14 bases. The CDR3 has 19 residues. V gave up 5 bases and J gave up 6 bases; unmatched junction bases: 15. In germline, CDR1 is LGHNA, CDR2 YSLEER. CDR3 sequence: CASSVQKVPTSGRANEQFF. CDR3 nucleotide sequence: TGCGCCAGCAGCGTTCAAAAGGTCCCGACTAGCGGGAGGGCCAATGAGCAGTTCTTC.

The V and J genes are TRBV6-5 and TRBJ2-6, with no clear D. CDR1 and CDR2 (germline): MNHEY, SVGAGI. Trimming took 7 bases from V and 1 from J, leaving 5 bases between them. The CDR3 length is 13 residues. CDR3 in amino acids: CASTRSGANVLTF. The CDR3 DNA reads as TGTGCCAGCACCCGGTCTGGGGCCAACGTCCTGACTTTC.

This rearrangement joins TRBV9 to TRBJ2-7; TRBD2 is a possible D gene (5 bases). The CDR3 sequence is 15 residues long. Germline-derived CDR1 and CDR2 are SGDLS and YYNGEE. Trimming left V 0 bases short and J 2 bases short, with 12 bases between. The CDR3 DNA follows: TGTGCCAGCAGCGTAGAAGGGAGTATAACCTACGAGCAGTACTTC. The encoded protein is CASSVEGSITYEQYF.

The chain has TRBV6-5 and TRBJ1-1; D unclear. Germline V lookup: CDR1 MNHEY, CDR2 SVGAGI. The germline V and J ends were trimmed by 0 bases and 3 bases, with 8 bases remaining between them. The CDR3 has 14 amino acids. CDR3 region: CASSYSGGYTEAFF. CDR3 in DNA: TGTGCCAGCAGTTACTCAGGCGGCTACACTGAAGCTTTCTTT.

This chain links TRBV7-2 with TRBJ1-3, with 11 bases fitting TRBD1. The CDR3 consists of 17 residues. Germline CDR1 SGHTA, CDR2 FQGNSA. With 5 bases clipped from V and 6 bases from J, the junction kept 12 bases outside the gene matches. CDR3 DNA: TGTGCCAGCAGCCCAGGGTATAGGACAGGGGGCGAAAACACCATATATTTT. Translating it yields CASSPGYRTGGENTIYF.

The sample holds one count of this clone. V is TRBV4-1 and J is TRBJ1-1; D is unresolved. CDR3 length: 16 residues. Trimming cost V 0 bases and J 2 bases, with 13 bases left between them. CDR1 is MGHRA, CDR2 YSYEKL, per germline. The CDR3 sequence is CASSQEMGAINTEAFF. The CDR3, as DNA: TGCGCCAGCAGCCAAGAAATGGGCGCGATCAACACTGAAGCTTTCTTT.

This sequence joins TRBV2 and TRBJ2-7; possible D gene TRBD2, 5 bases. V dropped 5 bases and J dropped 0 bases, with 14 bases sitting between them. The CDR3 is made up of 15 amino acids. The germline V gene has CDR1 SNHLY and CDR2 FYNNEI. DNA for the CDR3: TGTGCCAGCAGTAAGGCGTGGGAGCTCTCCTACGAGCAGTACTTC. The encoded protein is CASSKAWELSYEQYF.

This clone was seen a single time. The rearrangement joins TRBV7-2 to TRBJ2-2, with a tentative D call TRBD1 (5 bases). Per the germline V gene, CDR1 is SGHTA and CDR2 is FQGNSA. With 4 bases removed from V and 7 bases from J, the gap between germline ends came to 10 bases. The CDR3 runs to 13 residues. The CDR3 nucleotides are TGTGCCAGCAGCTCGCAGGGATTCGGGGAGCTGTTTTTT. Translation: CASSSQGFGELFF.

A few counts support this clone. The sample carries other DNA sequences with the same CDR3. The J gene is TRBJ2-5, the V gene TRBV7-2; 7 positions match TRBD1. Germline CDR1 reads SGHTA; CDR2 reads FQGNSA. The CDR3 length is 13 residues. Unmatched junction bases numbered 1, after V lost 5 bases and J lost 1 base. The CDR3 nucleotides read TGTGCCAGCAGCAGGGGGCTCCAAGAGACCCAGTACTTC. Protein sequence: CASSRGLQETQYF.

This chain connects TRBV3-1 (or the pseudogene TRBV3-2) to TRBJ1-1, with a weak D call TRBD1 (5 bases). V was trimmed by 1 base and J by 5 bases, leaving 11 bases between them. Germline loops: CDR1 LGHDT, CDR2 YNNKEL (reference sequence). CDR3 size: 14 residues. The CDR3 sequence: CASSQVGGQTEAFF. CDR3 nucleotide sequence: TGTGCCAGCAGCCAAGTGGGGGGTCAGACTGAAGCTTTCTTT.

The chain recombines TRBV28 with TRBJ2-5, with unresolved D. The CDR3 is 17 amino acids. With 4 bases removed from V and 1 base from J, the gap between germline ends came to 19 bases. From germline, CDR1 is MDHEN and CDR2 SYDVKM. The CDR3 reads CASSSSGTTYFQETQYF. CDR3 DNA: TGTGCCAGCAGTTCCTCCGGCACCACGTATTTCCAAGAGACCCAGTACTTC.

The rearrangement links TRBV27 to TRBJ1-2; no reliable D call. V was cut by 2 bases and J by 0 bases, with 7 bases left in between. This CDR3 has 14 amino acids. Per the germline V gene, CDR1 is MNHEY and CDR2 is SMNVEV (reference sequence). CDR3 DNA sequence: TGTGCCAGCAGTTTAAACAGCCCTAACTATGGCTACACCTTC. Its translation is CASSLNSPNYGYTF.

CDR3 sequence: CASSAGYEQYF. The DNA for the CDR3 is TGTGCCAGCAGCGCGGGCTACGAGCAGTACTTC. The chain joins TRBV5-8 to TRBJ2-7, with a possible D match to TRBD2 (5 bases). This CDR3 region has 11 residues. V dropped 4 bases and J dropped 3 bases, with 5 bases sitting between them. The germline gives CDR1 SGHTS, CDR2 YDEGEE.

V and J are TRBV6-5 and TRBJ1-3; D is ambiguous. V gave up 5 bases and J gave up 1 base, with 12 bases separating them. The CDR3 is 15 amino acids. The V gene's germline CDR1 is MNHEY and CDR2 SVGAGI. The CDR3 DNA follows: TGTGCCAGCAGTCCCGCCACCAGTTCTGGAAACACCATATATTTT. Protein sequence: CASSPATSSGNTIYF.

V gene TRBV6-1 combines with J gene TRBJ1-1; no definite D call. The CDR3 totals 13 residues. Looked up from germline, CDR1 is MNHNS and CDR2 is SASEGT. V dropped 3 bases and J dropped 1 base, with 6 bases sitting between them. The CDR3 reads CASSESWNTEAFF. The CDR3 region has the DNA TGTGCCAGCAGTGAGTCCTGGAACACTGAAGCTTTCTTT.